These T cell receptor beta chains were read from a single sample in a study of blood T cell repertoires in COVID-19. This table comes from immunoSEQ multiplex PCR, and its TCRdb copy is limited to in-frame clones, with some not included. The data show around 240,000 clones, roughly 80% seen once. The sequenced sample consisted of peripheral blood. The receptors originated from a woman aged 45 to 65 with acute or convalescent COVID-19. CDR3s include the opening cysteine and the closing phenylalanine or tryptophan.

V | CDR3
TRBV6-6 | CASSYSYLDTQYF
TRBV24-1 | CATSLQGQGMRQPQHF
TRBV7-9 | CASSLRQVYGYTF
TRBV4-2 | CASSQASGDYEQYF
TRBV18 | CASSPTSSAALEQYF
TRBV13 | CASSLSNQETQYF
TRBV5-4 | CASSLVSSYEQYF
TRBV6-5 | CASSRFGTVEAFF
TRBV24-1 | CATSATTAPHYGYTF
TRBV18 | CASSESGRELFF
TRBV27 | CASSWGLGGGRGTGELFF
TRBV19 | CASSIGDSGYTF
TRBV2 | CASSEAHPGTSGKDTQYF
TRBV5-4 | CATSGEETQYF
TRBV19 | CASSIGGGGAEAFF
TRBV2 | CASRGAEKLFF
TRBV2 | CASKRTDNSPLHF
TRBV7-2 | CASSFTGTSGKNEQFF
TRBV4-1 | CASSHLPGQENTF
TRBV28 | CASRSPRTPHQETQYF
TRBV27 | CASSRTGGVSPLHF
TRBV28 | CASSLVAGGHIQYF
TRBV5-5 | CASSFNERDTEAFF
TRBV5-1 | CASSPRDKYGYTF
TRBV5-4 | CASSSSGTGGAKYTF
TRBV9 | CASSVDARVSSYNEQFF
TRBV2 | CASSENRQRGSPQHF
TRBV9 | CASSVGRGYGYTF
TRBV4-2 | CASSQVGTSGNNEQFF
TRBV28 | CATSAGAGVYGYTF
TRBV28 | CASRGGLAASYEQYF
TRBV9 | CASSVEPGTGFGYTF
TRBV6-5 | CASKGSGNYGYTF
TRBV24-1 | CATSDYGQGYNEQFF
TRBV7-2 | CASSYREGLHTQYF
TRBV19 | CASSNGWEATNEKLFF
TRBV6-5 | CASSSPTSGSPLHF
TRBV4-2 | CASSQVGGGSYGEAFF
TRBV28 | CASSFFLAGGPSEQFF
TRBV11-2 | CASSLAGGSFF
TRBV19 | CASSRDRNQPQHF
TRBV27 | CASSLYRNTEAFF
TRBV11-1 | CASSPTTRNTDTQYF
TRBV7-7 | CASSSNGQGDYCSYNSPLHF
TRBV18 | CASSQGQGGSEAFF